The rows below give T cell receptor beta chains drawn from one sample of a study of blood T cell repertoires in COVID-19. Sequencing used immunoSEQ multiplex PCR; TCRdb keeps in-frame clones, though not all of them. The sample lists tens of thousands of clones; around nine tenths were seen once. Sequenced sample: peripheral blood. These TCRs come from a woman aged 50 to 60 in a cohort sampled during active COVID-19. Each CDR3 is given with its conserved first and last residue. Each record gives: D gene, V gene, clone size, J gene, CDR3 protein, CDR3 DNA. A D gene is named only where the DNA matches it firmly. Clone size is shown for a subset of rows, as once, few, many or a class of expanded clone.

>TRBD2|TRBV4-2|few|TRBJ2-2
CASSLEGSGGRPGELFF
TGTGCCAGCAGCCTCGAGGGGAGCGGGGGGCGCCCCGGGGAGCTGTTTTTT
>.|TRBV6-2/TRBV6-3|.|TRBJ2-5
CASSYESSQETQYF
TGTGCCAGCAGTTACGAGTCGTCCCAAGAGACCCAGTACTTC
>TRBD1|TRBV6-5|once|TRBJ1-1
CAGVPGQGMNTEAFF
TGTGCCGGAGTCCCTGGACAGGGAATGAACACTGAAGCTTTCTTT
>TRBD1|TRBV19|.|TRBJ2-5
CASSTPTGGKETQYF
TGTGCCAGTAGTACCCCGACAGGGGGGAAAGAGACCCAGTACTTC
>.|TRBV6-5|.|TRBJ2-1
CASSYSETATSNEQFF
TGTGCCAGCAGTTACTCCGAAACAGCTACTTCCAATGAGCAGTTCTTC
>TRBD2|TRBV6-5|.|TRBJ2-2
CASGSGIAGELFF
TGTGCCAGCGGCAGCGGGATAGCCGGGGAGCTGTTTTTT
>TRBD1|TRBV3-1/TRBV3-2|.|TRBJ1-5
CASSFISWTGDDQPQHF
TGTGCCAGCAGCTTTATTAGTTGGACAGGGGACGACCAGCCCCAGCATTTT
>.|TRBV5-1|once|TRBJ2-5
CASSLAGVPETQYF
TGCGCCAGCAGCTTGGCCGGGGTTCCGGAGACCCAGTACTTC
>TRBD2|TRBV19|.|TRBJ2-1
CASRPVSGSEQFF
TGTGCCAGTAGGCCGGTGAGCGGGAGTGAGCAGTTCTTC
>TRBD2|TRBV19|.|TRBJ2-5
CASREGTAGGPQETQYF
TGTGCCAGTAGAGAGGGTACAGCGGGGGGGCCCCAAGAGACCCAGTACTTC
>TRBD1|TRBV2|.|TRBJ1-5
CASSGPGQGNPYSNQPQHF
TGTGCCAGCAGCGGTCCGGGACAGGGTAACCCTTATAGCAATCAGCCCCAGCATTTT
>.|TRBV20-1|.|TRBJ2-3
CSVQGTDTQYF
TGCAGTGTACAGGGCACAGATACGCAGTATTTT
>TRBD1|TRBV29-1|.|TRBJ2-3
CSAPPGQGGQADTQYF
TGCAGCGCTCCTCCGGGACAGGGAGGTCAGGCAGATACGCAGTATTTT
>TRBD2|TRBV30|.|TRBJ2-7
CAWGSGGISYEQYF
TGTGCCTGGGGGAGCGGGGGGATCTCCTACGAGCAGTACTTC
>TRBD1|TRBV19|.|TRBJ1-2
CASSRSRDRGTEPYGYTF
TGTGCCAGTAGTAGGAGCCGGGACAGGGGAACAGAGCCCTATGGCTACACCTTC
>.|TRBV12-3/TRBV12-4|.|TRBJ1-2
CASSFRRNYGYTF
TGTGCCAGCAGTTTTAGGAGGAACTATGGCTACACCTTC
>.|TRBV7-8|.|TRBJ2-3
CASSPQGDTQYF
TGTGCCAGCAGCCCCCAGGGGGATACGCAGTATTTT
>TRBD2|TRBV3-1/TRBV3-2|.|TRBJ2-1
CASSQAASGGEQFF
TGTGCCAGCAGCCAAGCGGCTAGCGGGGGGGAGCAGTTCTTC
>TRBD1|TRBV28|.|TRBJ2-7
CASSRTGLSYEQYF
TGTGCCAGCAGTAGGACAGGCCTCTCCTACGAGCAGTACTTC
>TRBD2|TRBV3-1/TRBV3-2|.|TRBJ2-6
CASSQEASGKGGANVLTF
TGTGCCAGCAGCCAAGAAGCTAGCGGGAAAGGTGGGGCCAACGTCCTGACTTTC
>.|TRBV24-1|.|TRBJ2-7
CATSDGLVGRGEQYF
TGTGCCACCAGTGATGGGTTGGTGGGGCGTGGAGAGCAGTACTTC
>.|TRBV5-6|.|TRBJ2-3
CASTLPGADTQYF
TGTGCCAGCACCCTTCCAGGGGCAGATACGCAGTATTTT
>TRBD1|TRBV3-1/TRBV3-2|.|TRBJ1-5
CASSARQGANQPQHF
TGTGCCAGCAGTGCTAGACAGGGGGCGAATCAGCCCCAGCATTTT
>TRBD2|TRBV7-2|once|TRBJ2-7
CASSGSSGRALEQYF
TGTGCCAGCAGCGGCTCTAGCGGGAGGGCCCTCGAGCAGTACTTC
>TRBD1|TRBV5-5|.|TRBJ1-5
CASSLGGQGWTFKPQHF
TGTGCCAGCAGCTTGGGGGGACAGGGATGGACTTTCAAGCCCCAGCATTTT
>.|TRBV28|.|TRBJ2-1
CASSWWANEQFF
TGTGCCAGCAGTTGGTGGGCCAATGAGCAGTTCTTC
>TRBD1|TRBV30|few|TRBJ2-7
CAWSVGTVYEQYF
TGTGCCTGGAGTGTAGGGACAGTCTACGAGCAGTACTTC
>.|TRBV12-3/TRBV12-4|.|TRBJ1-5
CASSFSANQPQHF
TGTGCCAGCAGTTTTAGCGCAAATCAGCCCCAGCATTTT
>.|TRBV15|.|TRBJ1-3
CATSRDRVSGNTIYF
TGTGCCACCAGCAGAGACAGGGTATCTGGAAACACCATATATTTT
>.|TRBV11-2|.|TRBJ2-7
CASSLDRNSPSSYEQYF
TGTGCCAGCAGCTTAGATCGTAATAGCCCAAGCTCCTACGAGCAGTACTTC
>TRBD1|TRBV3-1/TRBV3-2|.|TRBJ2-1
CASSNGQGLYNEQFF
TGTGCCAGCAGTAACGGACAGGGGCTATACAATGAGCAGTTCTTC
>.|TRBV5-1|.|TRBJ1-3
CASSLETTGSYGNTIYF
TGCGCCAGCAGCTTGGAGACCACAGGGAGCTACGGAAACACCATATATTTT
>TRBD2|TRBV7-3|.|TRBJ2-2
CASSSRSGTSGGAGNTGELFF
TGTGCCAGCAGCTCCCGAAGCGGGACTAGCGGGGGGGCCGGTAACACCGGGGAGCTGTTTTTT
>.|TRBV7-2|.|TRBJ1-1
CASSLVRGWGTEAFF
TGTGCCAGCAGCTTAGTTAGAGGGTGGGGCACTGAAGCTTTCTTT
>TRBD2|TRBV19|.|TRBJ2-3
CASSPGTSGAMSRADTQYF
TGTGCCAGTAGTCCCGGGACTAGCGGGGCCATGTCGAGGGCAGATACGCAGTATTTT
>.|TRBV28|once|TRBJ2-1
CASSFTGVTYNEQFF
TGTGCCAGCAGTTTTACGGGAGTGACCTACAATGAGCAGTTCTTC
>.|TRBV7-9|.|TRBJ1-6
CAGGAGAYNSPLHF
TGTGCCGGGGGGGCAGGGGCCTATAATTCACCCCTCCACTTT
>TRBD2|TRBV2|.|TRBJ2-2
CARGSGGVNTGELFF
TGTGCCAGAGGTTCGGGGGGTGTGAACACCGGGGAGCTGTTTTTT
>.|TRBV10-3|.|TRBJ2-1
CAMRGGTYNEQFF
TGTGCCATGAGGGGCGGGACCTACAATGAGCAGTTCTTC
>.|TRBV20-1|.|TRBJ1-2
CSAPGGHGYTF
TGCAGTGCCCCGGGGGGCCATGGCTACACCTTC
>.|TRBV21-1|.|TRBJ2-1
CASSVRDRVFFREWGEQFF
TGTGCCAGCAGCGTCCGGGACAGGGTTTTTTTTAGGGAGTGGGGTGAGCAGTTCTTC
>TRBD1|TRBV15|.|TRBJ2-7
CATSRLRDRGDEQYF
TGTGCCACCAGCAGACTCCGGGACAGGGGAGACGAGCAGTACTTC
>TRBD1|TRBV29-1|.|TRBJ1-5
CSVARDRGINQPQHF
TGCAGCGTTGCCCGGGACAGGGGTATCAATCAGCCCCAGCATTTT
>.|TRBV6-5|.|TRBJ1-1
CASIARGGNTEAFF
TGTGCCAGTATAGCCCGCGGAGGGAACACTGAAGCTTTCTTT
>TRBD2|TRBV28|.|TRBJ2-1
CASSLRWEGRVEQFF
TGTGCCAGCAGTTTGAGGTGGGAGGGCCGGGTTGAGCAGTTCTTC